The clone carrying this T cell receptor (beta chain) was seen ten or more times. Time point indicated: newly diagnosed GD, antithyroid drugs for less than 3 months. Generation of the TCR library employed RNA extracted from PBMCs. HTBI primers from iRepertoire and Arm-PCR of CDR3 regions yielded the TCR beta libraries. TCRdb used MiXCR to reprocess the multiplex PCR reads, holding one entry per CDR3 protein. Here the sample spans 400,000 to 500,000 distinct CDR3 sequences, roughly 15% being singletons. This CDR3 has 14 amino acids. V gave up 5 bases and J gave up 1 base, with 10 bases separating them. CDR1 and CDR2 from the germline V gene are MDHEN and SYDVKM. This specimen belongs to a study of regulatory T cells in long-lasting Graves disease. In addition, the sample was reused for a study of T cells in Graves' hyperthyroidism and ophthalmopathy.

The sequencing here drew on peripheral blood mononuclear cells (PBMCs), taken at new diagnosis, from a patient treated with antithyroid drugs. V usage is TRBV28 and J usage is TRBJ2-3, with D hard to call. The receptor was isolated from a woman between 45 and 65 years old with Graves disease. CDR3 protein: CASSMIQGTDTQYF. CDR3 nucleotides: TGTGCCAGCAGTATGATCCAGGGCACAGATACGCAGTATTTT.